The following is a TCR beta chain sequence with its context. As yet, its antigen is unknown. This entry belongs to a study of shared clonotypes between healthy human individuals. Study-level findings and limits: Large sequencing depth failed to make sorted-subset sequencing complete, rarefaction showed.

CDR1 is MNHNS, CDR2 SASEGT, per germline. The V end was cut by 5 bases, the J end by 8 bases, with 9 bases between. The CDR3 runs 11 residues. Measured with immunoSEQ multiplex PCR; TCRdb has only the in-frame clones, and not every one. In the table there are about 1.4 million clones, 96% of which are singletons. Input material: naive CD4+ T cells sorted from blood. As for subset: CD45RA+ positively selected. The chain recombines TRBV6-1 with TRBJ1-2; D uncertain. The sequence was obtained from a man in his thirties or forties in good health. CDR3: CASSSGVGYTF. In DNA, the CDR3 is TGTGCCAGCAGTTCAGGTGTAGGCTACACCTTC.